This record concerns one TCR beta chain sequence. What it binds is unknown. The CDR3 length is 15 residues. Germline-derived CDR1 and CDR2 are KGHSH and LQKENI. Between the trimmed V and J ends, which lost 4 bases and 5 bases, there was a span of 17 bases. The data are from a study of T cell responses to AZD1222 COVID-19 vaccine. Study results and caveats: Donors skewed white British and female; clonal diversity was possibly underestimated.

Measured with immunoSEQ multiplex PCR; TCRdb has only the in-frame clones, and not every one. This sample has 95,000 to 100,000 clones, with just over 90% found just once. V gene TRBV18 combines with J gene TRBJ2-5; D is perhaps TRBD1 or TRBD2 (5 bases each). The clonotype comes from an adult in good health. Sample: peripheral blood, taken on day 0 of AZD1222 vaccination. CDR3 protein: CASSRGPSREETQYF. In nucleotides, the CDR3 is TGTGCCAGCTCACGGGGACCTTCTAGAGAGGAGACCCAGTACTTC.